What follows describes a single T cell receptor (beta chain). Its antigen is currently unknown. Looked up from germline, CDR1 is SEHNR and CDR2 is FQNEAQ (reference sequence). The CDR3 loop spans 14 amino acids. V gave up 5 bases and J gave up 2 bases, with 13 bases separating them. These data come from a study of cytomegalovirus exposure and HLA in healthy donors. General observations from the study: Most TCR beta V segments were productive about 90% or about 30% of the time in an earlier analysis.

The PCR contained 60 Vbeta and 13 Jbeta primers. The data were produced by immunoSEQ multiplex PCR, yet TCRdb's version contains in-frame clones alone and is incomplete. This sample lists around 130,000 clones; its ten largest clones have 1.5% to 2.5%. The receptor comes from a woman in her fifties or sixties in good health and CMV-seronegative. The gene calls are TRBV7-9 and TRBJ2-7; D is perhaps TRBD1 (5 bases). The sample comprised PBMCs. Here the CDR3 reads CASSHEVRAYEQYF. Written as DNA, the CDR3 is TGTGCCAGCAGCCACGAAGTCAGGGCCTACGAGCAGTACTTC. Drawing the rest from reference TRBV7-9 and TRBJ2-7, the complete variable domain is DTGVSQNPRHKITKRGQNVTFRCDPISEHNRLYWYRQTLGQGPEFLTYFQNEAQLEKSRLLSDRFSAERPKGSFSTLEIQRTEQGDSAMYLCASSHEVRAYEQYFGPGTRLTVT.